The following is a TCR beta chain sequence with its context. Its antigen is unidentified. The PCR had 60 Vbeta and 13 Jbeta primers. Clones were read by immunoSEQ multiplex PCR, and TCRdb kept only the in-frame ones, dropping some. The repertoire table contains 100,000 to 150,000 clones. The data stem from a study of cytomegalovirus exposure and HLA in healthy donors. Study-wide findings and caveats: Reportedly, cytomegalovirus status was diagnosed with high sensitivity and specificity. Testing in vitro showed a few CMV-associated chains specific for CMV antigens. Per a prior analysis, the majority of TCR beta V segments were productive roughly 90% or roughly 30% of the time.

Germline V gene data show CDR1 as GTSNPN and CDR2 as SVGIG (reference sequence). The CDR3 has 14 residues. Trimming took off 0 bases at V and 5 bases at J, with 11 bases between the two ends. Sequencing was carried out using PBMCs. V and J are TRBV30 and TRBJ1-5; no reliable D call. The clonotype comes from a young man in good health and CMV-seronegative. The CDR3, as DNA: TGTGCCTGGAGTGTATGGCACCCCGATCAGCCCCAGCATTTT. As protein: CAWSVWHPDQPQHF.